This entry lists 29 T cell receptor beta chains sequenced from one sample in a study of tumor and adjacent non-tumor tissue in lung cancer. RNA was extracted from bulk tissue without any cell sorting. A modified ARM-PCR protocol with three rounds of nested PCR amplified TCRbeta. TCRdb fed the multiplex PCR reads into MiXCR, producing one record per CDR3 protein. This table holds about 110,000 distinct CDR3 sequences, 75% found once. Sequenced material: lung tumor tissue. These receptors were collected from a woman in her fifties or sixties with non-small cell lung cancer.

The V and J genes are TRBV7-2 and TRBJ1-6; 7 bases fit TRBD1. The junction had 8 bases not matched to a gene; V was cut back by 5 bases and J by 4 bases. Germline CDR1 SGHTA, CDR2 FQGNSA. This CDR3 spans 16 amino acids. DNA of the CDR3: TGTGCCAGCAGCGGTATGAACAGGGGTTATAATTCACCCCTCCACTTT. As protein: CASSGMNRGYNSPLHF.

This sequence joins TRBV11-3 and TRBJ2-3; tentatively, D is TRBD2 (5 bases). Per germline, CDR1 SGHNT and CDR2 YENEEA. The CDR3 is made up of 13 amino acids. Deletions cut 8 bases from V and 6 bases from J, with 15 bases between. In nucleotides, the CDR3 is TGTGCCAGCGGAGAGGGCCAAGGTGATACGCAGTATTTT. Its translation: CASGEGQGDTQYF.

About this clonotype itself: The conserved final phenylalanine or tryptophan is absent from the CDR3, which likely points to a read error. This chain connects TRBV20-1 to TRBJ1-6; 8 positions match TRBD1. The germline V gene has CDR1 DFQATT and CDR2 SNEGSKA (reference sequence). The CDR3 spans 15 residues. CDR3 nucleotide sequence: TGCAGTGCTCGGTCAGGGGGCCTAGAAAATTTACCCCTCCACTTA. Translation: CSARSGGLENLPLHL.

A remark on this clonotype: The junction shows a germline mismatch at one end, possibly a read error. V usage is TRBV11-2 and J usage is TRBJ2-7; possibly TRBD1 or TRBD2 for D (5 bases each). Germline values: CDR1 SGHAT, CDR2 FQNNGV. The CDR3 runs to 14 residues. The CDR3 region has the DNA TGTGCCAGCAATTGGGACCGCGGAGAATACGATCAGTACTTC. Protein: CASNWDRGEYDQYF.

Concerning this clonotype itself: A much larger clone differs from this one at a single base, so this may be a read error. The chain has TRBV20-1 and TRBJ1-5, with 9 bases matching TRBD1. Looked up from germline, CDR1 is DFQATT and CDR2 is SNEGSKA (reference sequence). This CDR3 comprises 13 residues. V lost 7 bases to trimming and J lost 5 bases; unmatched junction nucleotides: 6. The CDR3, as DNA: TGCAGTGTTGAACAGGGGGCCTATCAGCCCCAGCATTTT. Amino acids: CSVEQGAYQPQHF.

This rearrangement joins TRBV6-5 to TRBJ2-5, with 7 bases identical to TRBD1. CDR3 length: 16 amino acids. CDR1 and CDR2 (germline): MNHEY, SVGAGI. Trimming cost V 6 bases and J 3 bases; bases outside gene matches: 13. The CDR3 is CASRGRRGGAKETQYF. The CDR3 DNA is TGTGCCAGCAGAGGAAGGAGAGGGGGCGCGAAAGAGACCCAGTACTTC.

Regarding this clonotype: A much larger clone is a single base away; this may be a read error. This chain uses TRBV5-5 with TRBJ1-2, with D maybe TRBD1 (5 bases). Trimming removed 4 bases from V and 7 bases from J, with 20 bases in between. The germline V gene encodes CDR1 SGHKS and CDR2 YYEKEE (reference sequence). The CDR3 contains 15 residues. The CDR3 DNA sequence: TGTGCCAGCAGCGCAGTGGACACCTCAGCGTTTGGCTACACCTTC. Amino acid sequence: CASSAVDTSAFGYTF.

A word on this clonotype: A read error may explain this, as a much larger clone is one base away. The rearrangement uses TRBV6-1 and TRBJ2-1, with TRBD2 matching over 8 bases. This CDR3 comprises 18 residues. V lost 4 bases and J lost 5; bases outside the gene matches: 16. The germline gives CDR1 MNHNS, CDR2 SASEGT. CDR3 amino acids: CASSVRGTLSGGNNEQFF. CDR3 coding DNA: TGTGCCAGCAGTGTCCGGGGGACATTATCGGGGGGGAACAATGAGCAGTTCTTC.

This clonotype is a singleton in its sample. It may be a read error: a sequence one base away is much more abundant. The chain combines TRBV4-3 with TRBJ2-3, with 10 bases identical to TRBD2. Per germline, CDR1 LGHNA and CDR2 YSLEER. The CDR3 totals 16 residues. V was clipped by 1 base and J by 8 bases; unmatched bases: 9. DNA of the CDR3: TGCGCCAGCAGCCAAGCCAGCGGGAGGGGGGTAGGTACGCAGTATTTT. This sequence encodes CASSQASGRGVGTQYF.

Note on this clonotype: This CDR3 fails to terminate in the conserved phenylalanine or tryptophan, so it likely reflects a read error. Written as DNA, the CDR3 is TGTGCCAGCAGCTTAAGGGGCCTCACAGATACGCAGTATTTG. Amino acid sequence: CASSLRGLTDTQYL. This sequence joins TRBV11-2 and TRBJ2-3, with D perhaps TRBD1 (5 bases). This CDR3 region has 14 residues. The V and J ends lost 2 bases and 2 bases respectively, with 8 bases between them. The germline V gene has CDR1 SGHAT and CDR2 FQNNGV.

In the case of this clonotype: A much larger clone is a single base away; this may be a read error. The chain employs TRBV29-1 and TRBJ1-5, with 9 bases lining up with TRBD1. The CDR3 length is 14 residues. The trim removed 7 bases at V and 2 bases at J, leaving 6 bases unmatched. Germline V gives CDR1 SQVTM, CDR2 ANQGSEA. The CDR3: CSARTGDGNQPQHF. In DNA, the CDR3 is TGCAGCGCCCGGACAGGGGACGGCAATCAGCCCCAGCATTTT.

The genes are TRBV11-2 and TRBJ1-1; D possibly corresponds to TRBD1 (5 bases). The V end was cut by 5 bases, the J end by 3 bases, with 16 bases between. Germline V CDR1 and CDR2: SGHAT, FQNNGV. This CDR3 has 15 amino acids. The CDR3 sequence is CASSPRDGQYTEAFF. The CDR3 bases are TGTGCCAGCAGCCCAAGGGACGGCCAGTACACTGAAGCTTTCTTT.

This clonotype was seen many times. The gene calls are TRBV12-3 or TRBV12-4 and TRBJ2-7; tentatively, D is TRBD2 (7 bases). The CDR3 runs to 15 residues. Between the trimmed V and J ends, which lost 3 bases and 1 base, there was a span of 13 bases. For the CDR3, the DNA is TGTGCCAGCAGTTTTTACGGGGGGCAATCCTACGAGCAGTACTTC. It specifies CASSFYGGQSYEQYF.

This clonotype was seen repeatedly, ten times or more. The chain combines TRBV12-5 with TRBJ2-3; D gene uncertain. CDR3 length: 14 amino acids. The V gene's germline CDR1 is LGHNT and CDR2 FRNRAP. The V end was cut by 1 base, the J end by 7 bases, with 12 bases between. CDR3 protein: CASGLGTELNTQYF. The CDR3 region has the DNA TGTGCTAGTGGTTTGGGCACCGAATTGAATACGCAGTATTTT. The variable domain in full, completed from reference TRBV12-5 and TRBJ2-3, reads DARVTQTPRHKVTEMGQEVTMRCQPILGHNTVFWYRQTMMQGLELLAYFRNRAPLDDSGMPKDRFSAEMPDATLATLKIQPSEPRDSAVYFCASGLGTELNTQYFGPGTRLTVL.

This clonotype has a single count. This likely comes from a read error, as the CDR3 has no conserved phenylalanine or tryptophan at its end. This chain connects TRBV12-3 or TRBV12-4 to TRBJ2-7; 7 bases map to TRBD2. The CDR3 has 13 residues. J was trimmed by 1 base and V by 8 bases; bases with no gene match: 5. The CDR3, as DNA: TGTGCCAGCCTGTGGGGGGGATCCTACGAGCAGTACTTA. Protein product: CASLWGGSYEQYL.

There are many counts of this clonotype. The J gene is TRBJ1-2, the V gene TRBV6-1; D gene uncertain. The CDR3 is 11 residues long. Trimming stripped 4 bases from V and 13 bases from J, with 13 bases between. Germline-derived CDR1 and CDR2 are MNHNS and SASEGT. CDR3 region: CASSGNAARTF. The DNA for the CDR3 is TGTGCCAGCAGTGGTAACGCGGCCCGCACCTTC.

The rearrangement uses TRBV6-5 and TRBJ1-4, with D hard to call. The CDR3 consists of 15 residues. CDR1 MNHEY and CDR2 SVGAGI come from the germline V gene. V gave up 6 bases and J gave up 7 bases, with 18 bases separating them. This chain's CDR3 is CASSRVHSGAEKLFF. DNA of the CDR3: TGTGCCAGCAGCCGTGTCCACAGTGGAGCTGAAAAACTGTTTTTT.

Remarks on this clonotype: Germline is not matched at one junction end, which may reflect a read error. V is TRBV14 and J is TRBJ2-2, with D perhaps given as TRBD1 or TRBD2 (5 bases each). The CDR3 has 17 amino acids. Germline CDR1 SGHDN, CDR2 FVKESK. CDR3 nucleotide sequence: TGTGCCAGCAGCCAAGATCGCTGGACCCAACTTTCCGGGGACCTGTTTTTT. Protein product: CASSQDRWTQLSGDLFF.

As regards this clonotype: Given a much more abundant clone one base away, this may be a read error. The chain joins TRBV5-5 to TRBJ2-2; TRBD1 matches at 7 bases. The germline CDR1 and CDR2 sequences are SGHKS and YYEKEE (reference sequence). Trimming took 8 bases from V and 1 from J; bases not matched to a gene: 11. The CDR3 consists of 16 residues. The CDR3 is CASNRGGQLNTGELFF. The CDR3 DNA reads as TGTGCCAGTAACCGTGGGGGACAGTTGAACACCGGGGAGCTGTTTTTT.

This clonotype has only one observation. The rearrangement uses TRBV11-2 and TRBJ2-7; 7 nucleotides align to TRBD1. Trimming took 2 bases from V and 10 from J; bases not matched to a gene: 11. CDR1 and CDR2 from the germline V gene are SGHAT and FQNNGV. This CDR3 has 14 amino acids. This CDR3 reads CASSLSTGTATQYF. In nucleotides, the CDR3 is TGTGCCAGCAGCTTATCCACCGGGACAGCCACACAGTACTTC.

This clonotype was observed at least ten times. The V gene is TRBV6-5, the J gene TRBJ1-6; D unresolved. V was clipped by 3 bases and J by 7 bases, with 7 bases between them. There are 13 residues in the CDR3. CDR1 is MNHEY and CDR2 is SVGAGI in the germline V gene. Here the CDR3 reads CASSYMANSPLHF. CDR3 DNA: TGTGCCAGCAGTTATATGGCGAATTCACCCCTCCACTTT.

Turning to this clonotype: One end of the junction fails to match germline, which may point to a read error. This chain uses TRBV20-1 with TRBJ2-3, with 12 bases lining up with TRBD2. CDR1 and CDR2 from the germline V gene are DFQATT and SNEGSKA (reference sequence). CDR3 length equals 16 residues. CDR3 nucleotide sequence: TGCAGCGCTACCTTCGGACTAGCGGGAATCGAAGATACGCAGTATTTT. Its translation is CSATFGLAGIEDTQYF.

On this clonotype: One end of the junction does not line up with germline, which may come from a read error. This rearrangement joins TRBV12-3 or TRBV12-4 to TRBJ1-2; the D gene is possibly TRBD1 (6 bases). The CDR3 contains 15 residues. DNA for the CDR3: TGTGCCAGCAGATCCCGGACAGTTGGGGACTATGGTTACACCTTC. It encodes CASRSRTVGDYGYTF.

A note on this clonotype: An end of the junction does not agree with germline; a read error may underlie this. The chain uses TRBV20-1 and TRBJ2-3, with 9 bases identical to TRBD1. From germline, CDR1 is DFQATT and CDR2 SNEGSKA (reference sequence). The CDR3 has 14 amino acids. The CDR3 region is CSASRTGATDTQCF. CDR3 nucleotides: TGCAGTGCTAGCAGGACAGGGGCCACAGATACGCAGTGTTTT.

With regard to this clonotype: A much larger clonotype is one base distant, so this may be a read error. The V and J genes are TRBV4-3 and TRBJ2-3; D ambiguous. Germline values: CDR1 LGHNA, CDR2 YSLEER. Trimming left V 0 bases short and J 2 bases short, with 12 bases between. This CDR3 comprises 16 residues. In nucleotides, the CDR3 is TGCGCCAGCAGCCAAGATTTGGTGGGCGCCACAGATACGCAGTATTTT. It translates to CASSQDLVGATDTQYF.

The chain joins TRBV6-6 to TRBJ1-1; TRBD1 might be the D (5 bases). The germline V gene has CDR1 MNHNY and CDR2 SVGAGI (reference sequence). This CDR3 is built from 12 residues. Trimming took off 4 bases at V and 8 bases at J, with 11 bases between the two ends. CDR3 nucleotides: TGTGCCAGCAGTTTACAGGAATCCGAAGCTTTCTTT. This codes for CASSLQESEAFF.

The chain employs TRBV5-1 and TRBJ2-1; D may be TRBD1 (6 bases). V lost 6 bases, J lost 7 bases, and 17 bases lay in between. The germline V gene has CDR1 SGHRS and CDR2 YFSETQ. There are 14 residues in the CDR3. CDR3 sequence: CASNADRGVNEQFF. CDR3 bases: TGCGCCAGCAACGCGGACAGAGGGGTAAATGAGCAGTTCTTC.

This chain uses TRBV10-3 with TRBJ2-7; D is perhaps TRBD1 (5 bases). CDR3 length equals 12 residues. Germline CDR1 reads ENHRY; CDR2 reads SYGVKD. V dropped 11 bases and J dropped 4 bases, with 15 bases sitting between them. CDR3 nucleotides: TGTGCCTCTAAGCGCAGGGATTACGAGCAGTACTTC. It specifies CASKRRDYEQYF.

As regards this clonotype: Relative to the germline gene, one junction end is altered; a read error may explain this. J is TRBJ2-7 and V is TRBV11-2, with D possibly matching TRBD2 (5 bases). Germline values: CDR1 SGHAT, CDR2 FQNNGV. CDR3 length: 15 residues. CDR3 bases: TGTGCCAGCTGCTTAGTACAGCTAGAGGGCTACGAGCAGTACTTC. Amino acid sequence: CASCLVQLEGYEQYF. The full variable domain, its missing parts supplied by reference TRBV11-2 and TRBJ2-7, is EAGVAQSPRYKIIEKRQSVAFWCNPISGHATLYWYQQILGQGPKLLIQFQNNGVVDDSQLPKDRFSAERLKGVDSTLKIQPAKLEDSAVYLCASCLVQLEGYEQYFGPGTRLTVT.